Listed below are T cell receptor beta chains from one sample, sequenced in a study of control samples from healthy donors and cancer patients. Sequencing was performed with immunoSEQ multiplex PCR; in TCRdb, only in-frame clones are kept and a portion is missing. In the table there are around 42,000 clones, roughly 85% of which are singletons. The sample taken for sequencing was blood. The receptors come from a man in his fifties or sixties in good health. Both conserved end residues are part of each CDR3. The D gene is left open where the match is weak. Only part of the rows carry a size: once, few, many, or a class if the clone is expanded.

abundance	v_gene	d_gene	j_gene	len	CDR3aa	CDR3nt
once	TRBV7-2	-	TRBJ1-5	14	CASSLRDGNQPQHF	TGTGCCAGCAGCTTGAGGGACGGCAATCAGCCCCAGCATTTT
once	TRBV6-5	-	TRBJ1-6	14	CASRQSSYNSPLHF	TGTGCCAGCAGACAGAGCTCCTATAATTCACCCCTCCACTTT
-	TRBV5-4	-	TRBJ1-4	12	CASSSGHEKLFF	TGTGCCAGCAGCTCGGGACATGAAAAACTGTTTTTT
few	TRBV6-4	-	TRBJ1-2	14	CASSDGQGGYGYTF	TGTGCCAGCAGTGACGGACAAGGAGGCTATGGCTACACCTTC
-	TRBV25-1	-	TRBJ1-1	11	CASSGGGIAFF	TGTGCCAGCAGTGGGGGAGGGATCGCTTTCTTT
-	TRBV7-2	TRBD1	TRBJ1-4	15	CASSPGQGRGEKLFF	TGTGCCAGCAGCCCGGGACAGGGACGGGGTGAAAAACTGTTTTTT
once	TRBV19	TRBD1	TRBJ1-5	16	CASSIQGAGFPQPQHF	TGTGCCAGTAGTATACAGGGGGCAGGATTTCCTCAGCCCCAGCATTTT
few	TRBV19	-	TRBJ2-4	17	CASSSPARGLAKNIQYF	TGTGCCAGTAGTTCCCCGGCTAGGGGTTTAGCCAAAAACATTCAGTACTTC
-	TRBV24-1	-	TRBJ2-1	17	CATSDPSGGGLNNEQFF	TGTGCCACCAGTGACCCCTCAGGGGGAGGGCTAAACAATGAGCAGTTCTTC
-	TRBV11-2	TRBD1	TRBJ2-1	16	CASSLRDRGHYNEQFF	TGTGCCAGCAGCCTCCGGGACAGGGGACATTACAATGAGCAGTTCTTC
-	TRBV4-3	-	TRBJ1-2	15	CASSHPARGSDGYTF	TGCGCCAGCAGCCACCCCGCCAGGGGATCGGATGGCTACACCTTC
-	TRBV6-5	-	TRBJ2-5	14	CASSYNGGQETQYF	TGTGCCAGCAGTTACAACGGGGGCCAAGAGACCCAGTACTTC
-	TRBV29-1	-	TRBJ2-3	13	CSVDGGRMDTQYF	TGCAGCGTTGACGGGGGGCGCATGGATACGCAGTATTTT
-	TRBV24-1	TRBD2	TRBJ2-1	17	CATSDSLSGRASNEQFF	TGTGCCACCAGTGATTCACTTAGCGGGAGGGCCTCCAATGAGCAGTTCTTC
-	TRBV6-4	-	TRBJ2-1	14	CASTRESSYNEQFF	TGTGCCAGCACTAGGGAAAGCTCCTACAATGAGCAGTTCTTC
-	TRBV7-9	TRBD2	TRBJ2-1	15	CASSLGLAGGHEQFF	TGTGCCAGCAGCTTAGGGCTAGCGGGGGGTCATGAGCAGTTCTTC
-	TRBV6-2/TRBV6-3	-	TRBJ1-3	16	CASSYSSVGTGNTIYF	TGTGCCAGCAGTTACTCGAGTGTCGGGACTGGAAACACCATATATTTT
-	TRBV7-9	-	TRBJ1-2	13	CASSPQVTNGYTF	TGTGCCAGCAGCCCCCAGGTGACAAATGGCTACACCTTC
few	TRBV12-3/TRBV12-4	TRBD2	TRBJ2-6	13	CASKRGGANVLTF	TGTGCCAGCAAGCGGGGAGGGGCCAACGTCCTGACTTTC